These T cell receptor beta chains were read from a single sample in a study of blood T cell repertoires in COVID-19. The repertoire was sequenced with immunoSEQ multiplex PCR; TCRdb's copy has only in-frame clones and lacks some. The sample has about 160,000 clones, under 80% seen once. Sequenced sample: peripheral blood. These receptors were collected from a man aged 65 to 79 with acute or convalescent COVID-19. The CDR3 runs from the conserved cysteine through the conserved F or W. The D gene is left open where the match is weak. Clone size is shown for a subset of rows, as once, few, many or a class of expanded clone.

v_gene	d_gene	j_gene	abundance	CDR3aa	CDR3nt
TRBV6-2/TRBV6-3	.	TRBJ2-4	.	CASSYQLLAKNIQYF	TGTGCCAGCAGTTACCAGTTATTAGCCAAAAACATTCAGTACTTC
TRBV3-1/TRBV3-2	TRBD2	TRBJ2-1	few	CASSQDQRGPYNEQFF	TGTGCCAGCAGCCAAGATCAGCGGGGACCCTACAATGAGCAGTTCTTC
TRBV3-1/TRBV3-2	TRBD2	TRBJ2-7	once	CASSQGQRENPYEQYF	TGTGCCAGCAGCCAAGGTCAGCGGGAGAACCCCTACGAGCAGTACTTC
TRBV6-1	TRBD2	TRBJ2-5	.	CASSEGGWGGGETQYF	TGTGCCAGCAGTGAAGGAGGATGGGGGGGTGGAGAGACCCAGTACTTC
TRBV5-4	TRBD1	TRBJ2-7	few	CASSLAGQGTEQYF	TGTGCCAGCAGCTTGGCGGGACAGGGTACCGAGCAGTACTTC
TRBV1	.	TRBJ2-7	.	CTSSQCPGTGCGPSYEQYF	TGCACCAGCAGCCAGTGTCCCGGGACAGGGTGCGGCCCCTCCTACGAGCAGTACTTC
TRBV28	.	TRBJ1-2	.	CASSFGEGRSYGYTF	TGTGCCAGCAGTTTTGGGGAGGGGCGTAGCTATGGCTACACCTTC
TRBV2	.	TRBJ2-1	few	CASSDFANSYNEQFF	TGTGCCAGCAGTGATTTTGCGAACTCCTACAATGAGCAGTTCTTC
TRBV7-9	TRBD1	TRBJ1-1	.	CASSSWVTGGTEAFF	TGTGCCAGCAGCTCCTGGGTGACAGGGGGCACTGAAGCTTTCTTT
TRBV3-1/TRBV3-2	TRBD1	TRBJ2-7	.	CASSRGVGQGYEQYF	TGTGCCAGCAGCCGCGGAGTGGGACAGGGCTACGAGCAGTACTTC
TRBV6-1	.	TRBJ1-1	few	CASSELAPPEAFF	TGTGCCAGCAGTGAACTGGCACCGCCTGAAGCTTTCTTT
TRBV5-8	.	TRBJ1-1	.	CASSLKSGDTEAFF	TGTGCCAGCAGCTTGAAGTCGGGTGACACTGAAGCTTTCTTT
TRBV21-1	.	TRBJ2-3	.	CADNPPGGSTDTQYF	TGTGCCGATAATCCCCCCGGCGGGAGCACAGATACGCAGTATTTT
TRBV6-5	TRBD1	TRBJ1-3	.	CASSYEGAVGNTIYF	TGTGCCAGCAGTTACGAGGGGGCGGTTGGAAACACCATATATTTT
TRBV5-1	.	TRBJ2-1	.	CASSLISGSYNEQFF	TGCGCCAGCAGCTTGATTAGCGGATCCTACAATGAGCAGTTCTTC
TRBV28	TRBD1	TRBJ1-4	few	CASSLQGADEKLFF	TGTGCCAGCAGTTTACAGGGGGCCGATGAAAAACTGTTTTTT
TRBV15	TRBD2	TRBJ2-5	.	CATSRDSGGAQETQYF	TGTGCCACCAGCAGAGACTCCGGGGGGGCCCAAGAGACCCAGTACTTC
TRBV19	TRBD1	TRBJ2-3	few	CASSRDSSSTDTQYF	TGTGCCAGTAGTAGGGACAGTTCTAGCACAGATACGCAGTATTTT
TRBV7-6	TRBD1	TRBJ2-3	.	CASSLGDRGTVRTDTQYF	TGTGCCAGCAGCTTAGGGGACAGGGGGACTGTACGGACAGATACGCAGTATTTT
TRBV29-1	TRBD2	TRBJ2-7	.	CSAVAGGPGEQYF	TGCAGCGCCGTAGCGGGAGGGCCAGGCGAGCAGTACTTC
TRBV6-5	TRBD1	TRBJ1-3	.	CASRTGPTIYF	TGTGCCAGCAGGACAGGGCCCACCATATATTTT
TRBV15	TRBD1	TRBJ2-4	.	CATSSYGDRATSKAKNIQYF	TGTGCCACCAGCAGTTACGGGGACAGGGCGACTTCAAAAGCCAAAAACATTCAGTACTTC